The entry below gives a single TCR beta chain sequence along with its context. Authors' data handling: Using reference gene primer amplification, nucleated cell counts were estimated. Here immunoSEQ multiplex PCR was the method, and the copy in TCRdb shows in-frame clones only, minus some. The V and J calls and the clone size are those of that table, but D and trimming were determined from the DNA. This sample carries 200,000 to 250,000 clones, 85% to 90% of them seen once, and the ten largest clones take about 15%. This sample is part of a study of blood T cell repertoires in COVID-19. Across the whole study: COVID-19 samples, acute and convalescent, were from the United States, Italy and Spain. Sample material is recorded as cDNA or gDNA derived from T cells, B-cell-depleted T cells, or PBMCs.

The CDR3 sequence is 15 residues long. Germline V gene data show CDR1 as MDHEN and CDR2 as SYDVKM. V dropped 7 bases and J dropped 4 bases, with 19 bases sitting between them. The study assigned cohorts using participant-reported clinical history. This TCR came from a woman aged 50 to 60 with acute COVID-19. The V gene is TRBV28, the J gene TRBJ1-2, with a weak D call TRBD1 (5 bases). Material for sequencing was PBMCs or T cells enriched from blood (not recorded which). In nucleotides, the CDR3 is TGTGCCAGCACCTCCGGGGGAGTGGAGGGCTATGGCTACACCTTC. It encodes CASTSGGVEGYGYTF.